This T cell receptor (beta chain) was found in a study of T cells in Graves' hyperthyroidism and ophthalmopathy. Researchers took RNA transcripts and amplified the TCR beta CDR3 regions from them. A first-round RT-PCR of the TCR CDR3 used the HTBI primer set. TCRdb ran MiXCR on the multiplex PCR reads and lists one entry per CDR3 protein. The repertoire holds fewer than 600,000 distinct CDR3 sequences, with around an eighth as singletons. There are many counts of this clonotype. Sequencing input: blood. The TCR sequence derives from a woman aged 18-35 years with Graves' hyperthyroidism.

The CDR3 region is CASSPSGQYTEAFF. In nucleotides, the CDR3 is TGTGCCAGCTCACCGTCAGGACAGTACACTGAAGCTTTCTTT. The V and J genes are TRBV18 and TRBJ1-1; TRBD1 is a possible D gene (6 bases). Germline V lookup: CDR1 KGHSH, CDR2 LQKENI. Trimming cost V 3 bases and J 3 bases, with 11 bases left between them. The CDR3 length is 14 residues.